Listed here are 20 T cell receptor beta chains from one sample, sequenced in a study of blood T cell repertoires in COVID-19 (dated by TCRdb to 2018 to 2021). The library came from the immunoSEQ multiplex PCR assay. Not all clones reach the TCRdb copy of this immuneACCESS table, which keeps in-frame sequences only. Checked studies attribute under half of the gap to unresolved V genes and leave the rest unexplained. The sample contains 380,000 or so clones, 89% of them found a single time. The leading ten clones occupy roughly 1.2% of the sample. The sample taken for sequencing was peripheral blood. These receptors all stem from a middle-aged man with acute or convalescent COVID-19.

The V call is TRBV5-6, the J call TRBJ1-6; D is ambiguous. The CDR3 has 18 amino acids. V lost 1 base and J lost 0, with 14 bases in between. CDR1 is SGHDT and CDR2 is YYEEEE in the germline V gene. CDR3 region: CASSLQERQSSYNSPLHF. In DNA form, the CDR3 reads TGTGCCAGCAGCTTGCAGGAAAGACAAAGCTCCTATAATTCACCCCTCCACTTT.

This clone occurred once. V usage is TRBV7-2 and J usage is TRBJ2-2, with D unclear. Germline CDR1 SGHTA, CDR2 FQGNSA. The CDR3 is 14 amino acids. V gave up 3 bases and J gave up 5 bases, with 10 bases separating them. The CDR3 spells CASSLNSLTGELFF. Written as DNA, the CDR3 is TGTGCCAGCAGCTTGAATAGCCTTACCGGGGAGCTGTTTTTT.

The rearrangement links TRBV12-5 to TRBJ2-5, with D possibly matching TRBD2 (5 bases). V was cut by 6 bases and J by 4 bases, with 15 bases left in between. CDR3 length equals 14 residues. CDR1 is LGHNT, CDR2 FRNRAP, per germline. The CDR3 here is CASGEAGPIETQYF. As DNA, the CDR3 is TGTGCTAGTGGGGAGGCAGGACCTATAGAGACCCAGTACTTC.

V and J are TRBV24-1 and TRBJ1-2, with a tentative D call TRBD1 (5 bases). The length of the CDR3 is 12 residues. CDR1 and CDR2 (germline): KGHDR, SFDVKD. V was shortened by 12 bases and J by 8 bases, with 18 bases between the two germline ends. The CDR3 here is CALGSPGGGYTF. DNA of the CDR3: TGTGCCTTGGGGAGCCCTGGGGGGGGCTACACCTTC.

The chain uses TRBV6-5 and TRBJ1-5; D is unresolved. Looked up from germline, CDR1 is MNHEY and CDR2 is SVGAGI. The CDR3 sequence is 13 residues long. Trimming shortened V by 6 bases and J by 7 bases, and 13 bases separated the two germline ends. CDR3 bases: TGTGCCAGCAGAAAAGGAGCCCCCCAGCCCCAGCATTTT. Protein: CASRKGAPQPQHF.

The rearrangement joins TRBV28 to TRBJ2-3; 11 nucleotides match TRBD2. With V trimmed by 10 bases and J by 0 bases, 6 bases remained unmatched. Germline values: CDR1 MDHEN, CDR2 SYDVKM. The CDR3 sequence is 15 residues long. CDR3 coding DNA: TGTGCCATAGCGGGGGGGAAGAAAAGCACAGATACGCAGTATTTT. Its protein product is CAIAGGKKSTDTQYF.

This clone has only one observation. V and J are TRBV10-2 and TRBJ2-7, with 13 bases lining up with TRBD2. The CDR3 is 15 amino acids. V dropped 6 bases and J dropped 4; count of bases not matched to a gene: 6. CDR1 is WSHSY and CDR2 is SAAADI in the germline V gene. CDR3 nucleotide sequence: TGCGCCAGCAGATCCGGGACTAGCGGGAATTACGAGCAGTACTTC. It yields the protein CASRSGTSGNYEQYF.

The rearrangement joins TRBV7-2 to TRBJ1-3; D call uncertain. V lost 4 bases and J 0 bases, leaving 13 bases between the germline ends. The CDR3 runs to 16 residues. Germline values: CDR1 SGHTA, CDR2 FQGNSA. This CDR3 is CASSSTKRSSGNTIYF. The CDR3 region has the DNA TGTGCCAGCAGCTCAACAAAACGGAGCTCTGGAAACACCATATATTTT. Together with reference TRBV7-2 and TRBJ1-3, the CDR3 gives the full variable domain: GAGVSQSPSNKVTEKGKDVELRCDPISGHTALYWYRQSLGQGLEFLIYFQGNSAPDKSGLPSDRFSAERTGGSVSTLTIQRTQQEDSAVYLCASSSTKRSSGNTIYFGEGSWLTVV.

V usage is TRBV3-1 (or the pseudogene TRBV3-2) and J usage is TRBJ1-1; 9 bases are shared with TRBD1. From germline, CDR1 is LGHDT and CDR2 YNNKEL (reference sequence). Trimming removed 7 bases from V and 4 bases from J; junction bases left unmatched: 7. The CDR3 totals 14 residues. The CDR3 DNA follows: TGTGCCAGCACTGGGACAGGGAAGGTCACTGAAGCTTTCTTT. It translates to CASTGTGKVTEAFF.

V gene TRBV3-1 (or the pseudogene TRBV3-2) combines with J gene TRBJ1-3; the D gene is possibly TRBD1 (6 bases). Trimming took off 4 bases at V and 3 bases at J, with 22 bases between the two ends. The CDR3 length is 18 residues. The germline CDR1 and CDR2 sequences are LGHDT and YNNKEL (reference sequence). For the CDR3, the DNA is TGTGCCAGCAGCCCTCAAGTCGCCGGGACAAGGCTTGGAAACACCATATATTTT. It is translated as CASSPQVAGTRLGNTIYF.

CDR3 nucleotide sequence: TGTGCCAGCTCACCGGGCAGGGTTGATTCACCCCTCCACTTT. This sequence encodes CASSPGRVDSPLHF. The chain uses TRBV18 and TRBJ1-6; perhaps TRBD1 as D (5 bases). Trimming took 3 bases from V and 8 from J, leaving 11 bases between them. Germline V gene sequence: CDR1 KGHSH, CDR2 LQKENI. CDR3 size: 14 residues. Variable domain in full (rest from reference TRBV18 and TRBJ1-6): NAGVMQNPRHLVRRRGQEARLRCSPMKGHSHVYWYRQLPEEGLKFMVYLQKENIIDESGMPKERFSAEFPKEGPSILRIQQVVRGDSAAYFCASSPGRVDSPLHFGNGTRLTVT.

A note on this clone: The junction does not match germline at one end; this may be a read error. The rearrangement uses TRBV6-5 and TRBJ1-3; no clear D gene. Germline V gene lookup returns CDR1 MNHEY and CDR2 SVGAGI. The CDR3 extends over 14 amino acids. The CDR3 nucleotides are TGTACCAGCAGTTACTCGTTACAAGGAAACACCATATATTTT. This translates into CTSSYSLQGNTIYF.

The chain recombines TRBV7-8 with TRBJ2-1; 11 bases line up with TRBD2. CDR1 is SGHVS, CDR2 FQNEAQ, per germline. There are 19 residues in the CDR3. J lost 0 bases, V lost 1 base, and 8 bases had no gene match. The CDR3 region has the DNA TGTGCCAGCAGCTTAGTATGGGGTAGCGGGAGGGCCTCCTACAATGAGCAGTTCTTC. This translates into CASSLVWGSGRASYNEQFF.

V usage is TRBV12-3 or TRBV12-4 and J usage is TRBJ1-5; no firm D call. V was cut by 3 bases and J by 9 bases, with 6 bases left in between. This CDR3 is built from 11 residues. As DNA, the CDR3 is TGTGCCAGCAGTTTGCCGGGGCCCCAGCATTTT. This codes for CASSLPGPQHF.

CDR3 nucleotides: TGCGCCAGCAGTGAGTCCTATACAGCCGGGGAGCTGTTTTTT. Translated: CASSESYTAGELFF. The J gene is TRBJ2-2, the V gene TRBV10-2; D gene ambiguous. The V and J ends lost 0 bases and 6 bases respectively, with 8 bases between them. This CDR3 comprises 14 residues. Per the germline V gene, CDR1 is WSHSY and CDR2 is SAAADI.

The chain is built from TRBV18 and TRBJ1-6, with D hard to call. V was cut by 6 bases and J by 11 bases, with 17 bases left in between. Germline V gives CDR1 KGHSH, CDR2 LQKENI. This CDR3 region has 14 residues. This CDR3 is CASSQAGDGAPLHF. DNA for the CDR3: TGTGCCAGCTCTCAGGCAGGTGACGGCGCACCCCTCCACTTT. Filled out from reference TRBV18 and TRBJ1-6, the complete variable domain reads NAGVMQNPRHLVRRRGQEARLRCSPMKGHSHVYWYRQLPEEGLKFMVYLQKENIIDESGMPKERFSAEFPKEGPSILRIQQVVRGDSAAYFCASSQAGDGAPLHFGNGTRLTVT.

The chain combines TRBV29-1 with TRBJ2-7; 8 nucleotides agree with TRBD1. V gave up 4 bases and J gave up 3 bases; unmatched junction bases: 5. The CDR3 runs to 13 residues. Germline V gene sequence: CDR1 SQVTM, CDR2 ANQGSEA. The CDR3 nucleotides read TGCAGCGTTGCTAGGACAGGGAGCTACGAGCAGTACTTC. Protein sequence: CSVARTGSYEQYF.

This clone was found once. V gene TRBV5-4 combines with J gene TRBJ2-1, with 9 positions matching TRBD2. The CDR3 loop spans 16 amino acids. After removal of 2 bases from V and 0 bases from J, the junction contained 3 bases not matched to a gene. Germline loops: CDR1 SGHNT, CDR2 YYREEE (reference sequence). Here the CDR3 reads CASSLAGGSSYNEQFF. The CDR3 bases are TGTGCCAGCAGCTTAGCGGGGGGCAGCTCCTACAATGAGCAGTTCTTC. The whole variable domain, remainder taken from reference TRBV5-4 and TRBJ2-1, is ETGVTQSPTHLIKTRGQQVTLRCSSQSGHNTVSWYQQALGQGPQFIFQYYREEENGRGNFPPRFSGLQFPNYSSELNVNALELDDSALYLCASSLAGGSSYNEQFFGPGTRLTVL.

The chain has TRBV9 and TRBJ1-3, with unresolved D. Germline loops: CDR1 SGDLS, CDR2 YYNGEE. This CDR3 contains 14 residues. V was clipped by 3 bases and J by 0 bases, with 7 bases between them. The CDR3 DNA reads TGTGCCAGCAGCGATCCGAGCTCTGGAAACACCATATATTTT. It yields the protein CASSDPSSGNTIYF.

DNA of the CDR3: TGTGCCAGCAGCTTTGAGACAGTCGGCTACACCTTC. Its protein is CASSFETVGYTF. The chain has TRBV5-8 and TRBJ1-2, with a possible D match to TRBD1 (5 bases). Germline V CDR1 and CDR2: SGHTS, YDEGEE. V gave up 2 bases and J gave up 8 bases, with 10 bases separating them. The CDR3 length is 12 residues.